Below are 3 T cell receptor beta chains sequenced from a single sample in a study of T cell responses to AZD1222 COVID-19 vaccine. Clones were read by immunoSEQ multiplex PCR, and TCRdb kept only the in-frame ones, dropping some. The data show approximately 130,000 clones, with roughly 93% seen just once and about 0.91% held by the top ten. The specimen was peripheral blood, collected on day 0 of AZD1222 vaccination. These receptors came from an adult in good health.

This sequence joins TRBV7-8 and TRBJ2-7; 10 nucleotides align to TRBD2. The CDR3 runs to 15 residues. V gave up 5 bases and J gave up 0 bases; unmatched junction bases: 4. Germline lookup yields CDR1 SGHVS and CDR2 FQNEAQ. CDR3 in amino acids: CASSPSGGSSYEQYF. DNA for the CDR3: TGTGCCAGCAGCCCTAGCGGGGGAAGCTCCTACGAGCAGTACTTC.

For the CDR3, the DNA is TGTGCCACCAGCACCCCGAACACTGAAGCTTTCTTT. This translates into CATSTPNTEAFF. The J gene is TRBJ1-1, the V gene TRBV15, with D uncertain. CDR3 length: 12 residues. Germline V gene sequence: CDR1 LNHNV, CDR2 YYDKDF (reference sequence). Trimming left V 4 bases short and J 1 base short, with 4 bases between.

V and J are TRBV27 and TRBJ1-6; D may be TRBD1 (6 bases). Germline V gene lookup returns CDR1 MNHEY and CDR2 SMNVEV (reference sequence). This CDR3 comprises 17 residues. Trimming took off 0 bases at V and 11 bases at J, with 20 bases between the two ends. The CDR3 DNA reads TGTGCCAGCAGTTTATCGTCCGACAGGCCTTCCAGGGCACCCCTCCACTTT. Amino acids: CASSLSSDRPSRAPLHF.